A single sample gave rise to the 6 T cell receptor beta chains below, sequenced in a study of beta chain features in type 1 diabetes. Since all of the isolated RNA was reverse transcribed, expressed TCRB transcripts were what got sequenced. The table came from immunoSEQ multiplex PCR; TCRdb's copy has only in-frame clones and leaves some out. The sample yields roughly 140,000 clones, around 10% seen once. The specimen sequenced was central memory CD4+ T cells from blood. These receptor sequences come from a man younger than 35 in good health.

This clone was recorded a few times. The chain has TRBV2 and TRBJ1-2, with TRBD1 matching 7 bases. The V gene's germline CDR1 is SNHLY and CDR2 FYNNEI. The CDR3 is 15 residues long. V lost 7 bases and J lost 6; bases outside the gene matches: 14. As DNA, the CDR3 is TGTGCCAGCAAGCAGGGGGAAAGCTCGAGGAATGGCTACACCTTC. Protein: CASKQGESSRNGYTF.

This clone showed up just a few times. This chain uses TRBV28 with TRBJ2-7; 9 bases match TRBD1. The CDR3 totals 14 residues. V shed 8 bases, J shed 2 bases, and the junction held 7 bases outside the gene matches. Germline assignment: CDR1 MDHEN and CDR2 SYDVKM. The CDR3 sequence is CASLTRDRAYEQYF. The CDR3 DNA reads TGTGCCAGCCTAACCCGGGACAGGGCCTACGAGCAGTACTTC.

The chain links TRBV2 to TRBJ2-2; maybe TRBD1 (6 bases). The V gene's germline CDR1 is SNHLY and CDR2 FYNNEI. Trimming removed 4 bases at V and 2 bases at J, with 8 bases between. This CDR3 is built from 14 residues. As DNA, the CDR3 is TGTGCCAGCAGTGTGGACAGAAACACCGGGGAGCTGTTTTTT. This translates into CASSVDRNTGELFF.

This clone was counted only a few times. CDR3 bases: TGTGCCAGCAGCGGCAGGACAGGCAAGAATGAAAAACTGTTTTTT. Protein: CASSGRTGKNEKLFF. J is TRBJ1-4 and V is TRBV9; 7 bases line up with TRBD1. The germline CDR1 and CDR2 sequences are SGDLS and YYNGEE. This CDR3 contains 15 residues. V shed 3 bases and J 5 bases; nucleotides not matched to a gene: 7.

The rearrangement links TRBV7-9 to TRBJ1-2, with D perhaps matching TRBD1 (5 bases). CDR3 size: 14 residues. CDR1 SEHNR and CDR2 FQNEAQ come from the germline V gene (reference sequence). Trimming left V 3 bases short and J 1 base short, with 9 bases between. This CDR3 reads CASSFTRDNYGYTF. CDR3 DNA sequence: TGTGCCAGCAGCTTTACCAGGGATAACTATGGCTACACCTTC.

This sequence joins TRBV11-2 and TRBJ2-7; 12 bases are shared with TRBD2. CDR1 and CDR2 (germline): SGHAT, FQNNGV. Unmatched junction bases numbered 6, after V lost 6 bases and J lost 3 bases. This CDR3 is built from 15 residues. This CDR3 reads CASSPRTSGIYEQYF. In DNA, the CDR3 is TGTGCCAGCAGTCCGAGGACTAGCGGGATCTACGAGCAGTACTTC.